A selection of T cell receptor beta chains follows, all from one sample in a study of lymphopenia after photon versus proton radiotherapy. Assay: immunoSEQ multiplex PCR; the TCRdb copy retains only in-frame clones and omits some. The table lists tens of thousands of clones, approximately 85% of them singletons, with over 2.5% in the top ten. The specimen was peripheral blood, collected from a patient treated with photon-based radiotherapy. All receptors come from a woman between 45 and 65 years old with pancreatic cancer. Each CDR3 is given with its conserved first and last residue. D genes are given only for firm matches. The size of a clone is reported for some rows only, either as once, few or many, or as a class for expanded clones.

v_gene,d_gene,j_gene,abundance,CDR3nt,CDR3aa
TRBV21-1,.,TRBJ2-5,.,TGTGCCAGCAGCAAAGGAGGGACCCAGTACTTC,CASSKGGTQYF
TRBV6-1,.,TRBJ2-5,.,TGTGCCAGCAGTGAAGGGCTGCTCGAGACCCAGTACTTC,CASSEGLLETQYF
TRBV19,TRBD2,TRBJ2-1,.,TGTGCCAGTAGTATAGGGGGGGGTTTGGGCAATGAGCAGTTCTTC,CASSIGGGLGNEQFF
TRBV28,TRBD1,TRBJ1-5,.,TGTGCCAGCAGTCCAACGGAGGGGGCCTACAATCAGCCCCAGCATTTT,CASSPTEGAYNQPQHF
TRBV2,TRBD2,TRBJ2-2,once,TGTGCCAGCAGTGGACTAGCGGGAAGTACCGGGGAGCTGTTTTTT,CASSGLAGSTGELFF
TRBV28,TRBD2,TRBJ2-1,.,TGTGCCAGCAGTTTATATCGGGGAGGGATAAATGAGCAGTTCTTC,CASSLYRGGINEQFF
TRBV15,.,TRBJ1-1,.,TGTGCCACCAGCGCCCGGTTGAGGGTAGCCAATCCTCTTTCGGGTGAAGCTTTCTTT,CATSARLRVANPLSGEAFF
TRBV19,TRBD1,TRBJ1-5,.,TGTGCCAGTAGCCTGACAGGGGGAGAGGGGCGCCAGCATTTT,CASSLTGGEGRQHF
TRBV6-6,.,TRBJ2-1,.,TGTGCCACCGGGACACCGGGTAGTGAGCAGTTCTTC,CATGTPGSEQFF
TRBV7-2,.,TRBJ2-3,.,TGTGCCAGCAGCTTAACTGGGGATACGCAGTATTTT,CASSLTGDTQYF
TRBV28,.,TRBJ1-1,.,TGTGCCAGCAGTTTAGAACACACTGAAGCTTTCTTT,CASSLEHTEAFF
TRBV7-2,TRBD2,TRBJ2-5,.,TGTGCCAGCAGCTTGGGGTCGGGAGGGCCCCAGTACTTC,CASSLGSGGPQYF
TRBV18,.,TRBJ1-5,few,TGTGCCAGCTCACCAGCGACCGACAGCCGAAATCAGCCCCAGCATTTT,CASSPATDSRNQPQHF
TRBV29-1,TRBD2,TRBJ2-7,.,TGCAGCGGAGCTAGCGGGAGCTCTCACGAGCAGTACTTC,CSGASGSSHEQYF
TRBV6-5,TRBD1,TRBJ1-2,few,TGTGCCAGCAGTTACTCGGGACAGGGGGATGGCTACACCTTC,CASSYSGQGDGYTF
TRBV2,TRBD1,TRBJ2-1,.,TGTGCCAGCAGTGGCCCCCCGGGACAGGGGGCGGACAATGAGCAGTTCTTC,CASSGPPGQGADNEQFF
TRBV6-6,.,TRBJ2-4,.,TGTGCCAGCAGTTTGAGGTACATTCAGTACTTC,CASSLRYIQYF
TRBV5-6,.,TRBJ1-1,.,TGTGCCAGCAGCTTTGGGGGGACGAACACTGAAGCTTTCTTT,CASSFGGTNTEAFF
TRBV5-6,.,TRBJ2-4,.,TGTGCCAGCAGCGAAGGGGTAGCCAAAAACATTCAGTACTTC,CASSEGVAKNIQYF
TRBV19,TRBD1,TRBJ1-1,.,TGTGCCAGTAGTATCCATGCACAGGGGGTCGCTGAAGCTTTCTTT,CASSIHAQGVAEAFF
TRBV5-6,.,TRBJ2-5,.,TGTGCCAGCAGCTTGAGAAGACTGGGGGGAGAGACCCAGTACTTC,CASSLRRLGGETQYF
TRBV4-2,TRBD1,TRBJ1-1,.,TGTGCCAGCAGCCGTCCGGGACAGGGGGCCGGGGGCACTGAAGCTTTCTTT,CASSRPGQGAGGTEAFF
TRBV6-5,.,TRBJ2-2,.,TGTGCCAGCAGTTTAAGGGTGCCCACCGGGGAGCTGTTTTTT,CASSLRVPTGELFF
TRBV14,.,TRBJ1-2,.,TGTGCCAGCAGCCAAGTTAGGACGGTCTATGGCTACACCTTC,CASSQVRTVYGYTF
TRBV7-2,TRBD1,TRBJ2-4,.,TGTGCCAGCAGACCGGGACAGGGTTATGAAAACATTCAGTACTTC,CASRPGQGYENIQYF
TRBV19,TRBD1,TRBJ1-2,.,TGTGCCAGTAGTACCCCGGGACAGGGCCCGCCTAACTATGGCTACACCTTC,CASSTPGQGPPNYGYTF
TRBV7-2,.,TRBJ2-1,.,TGTGCCAGCAGCTCAGGGGTCTCCTACAATGAGCAGTTCTTC,CASSSGVSYNEQFF
TRBV28,.,TRBJ1-2,.,TGTGCCAGCAGTTTGGGCAGGGCTAACTATGGCTACACCTTC,CASSLGRANYGYTF
TRBV25-1,.,TRBJ2-1,.,TGTGCCAGCAACCAAAATACTCAGCAGTTCTTC,CASNQNTQQFF
TRBV11-2,.,TRBJ2-5,few,TGTGCCAGTAAAAATCTGGAGACCCAGTACTTC,CASKNLETQYF